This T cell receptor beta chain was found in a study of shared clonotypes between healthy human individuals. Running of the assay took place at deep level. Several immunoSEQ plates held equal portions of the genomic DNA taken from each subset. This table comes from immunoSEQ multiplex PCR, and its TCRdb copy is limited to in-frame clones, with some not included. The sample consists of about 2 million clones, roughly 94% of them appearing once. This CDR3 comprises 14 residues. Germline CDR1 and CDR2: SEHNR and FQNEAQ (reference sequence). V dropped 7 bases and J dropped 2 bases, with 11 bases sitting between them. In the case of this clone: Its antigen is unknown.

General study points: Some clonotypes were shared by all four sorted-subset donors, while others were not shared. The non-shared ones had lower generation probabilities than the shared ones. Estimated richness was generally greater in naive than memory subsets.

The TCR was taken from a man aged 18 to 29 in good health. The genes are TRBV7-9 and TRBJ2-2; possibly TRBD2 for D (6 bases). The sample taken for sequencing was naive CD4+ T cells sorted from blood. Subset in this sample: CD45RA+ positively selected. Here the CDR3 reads CASKPSVNTGELFF. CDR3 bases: TGTGCCAGCAAGCCTAGCGTAAACACCGGGGAGCTGTTTTTT.